The rows below give T cell receptor beta chains drawn from one sample of a study of response to subunit inactivated influenza vaccine. TCRdb reprocessed the RT-PCR reads with MiXCR, giving one entry per CDR3 protein. The sample holds about 190,000 distinct CDR3 sequences, approximately 14% seen once. The sequences come from CD8+ T cells sorted from PBMCs, collected about 5 days after vaccination. The source is a man in his fifties who received an inactivated influenza vaccine. Both conserved end residues are part of each CDR3. D genes are given only for firm matches. The listing skips clone size in some rows; elsewhere it reads once, few, many or a size class.

j_call: TRBJ2-2; d_call: -; clone_size: few; v_call: TRBV28; cdr3_length: 15; cdr3_aa: CASSLSGFNTGELFF; cdr3_nt: TGTGCCAGCAGTTTATCCGGGTTCAACACCGGGGAGCTGTTTTTT
j_call: TRBJ2-3; d_call: TRBD2; clone_size: -; v_call: TRBV6-5; cdr3_length: 16; cdr3_aa: CASSYSISGGTDTQYF; cdr3_nt: TGTGCCAGCAGTTACTCTATTAGCGGGGGCACAGATACGCAGTATTTT
j_call: TRBJ2-6; d_call: -; clone_size: few; v_call: TRBV5-1; cdr3_length: 14; cdr3_aa: CASRTVAGANVLTF; cdr3_nt: TGCGCCAGCCGAACAGTAGCTGGGGCCAACGTCCTGACTTTC
j_call: TRBJ2-1; d_call: -; clone_size: few; v_call: TRBV7-9; cdr3_length: 15; cdr3_aa: CASSLEITVDNEQFF; cdr3_nt: TGTGCCAGCAGCTTAGAAATCACGGTCGATAATGAGCAGTTCTTC
j_call: TRBJ2-1; d_call: -; clone_size: few; v_call: TRBV4-2; cdr3_length: 15; cdr3_aa: CASSPPGAADNEQFF; cdr3_nt: TGTGCCAGCAGCCCCCCAGGGGCGGCGGACAATGAGCAGTTCTTC
j_call: TRBJ2-1; d_call: TRBD2; clone_size: -; v_call: TRBV28; cdr3_length: 15; cdr3_aa: CASSLVVAGDNEQFF; cdr3_nt: TGTGCCAGCAGTTTGGTAGTAGCGGGAGACAATGAGCAGTTCTTC
j_call: TRBJ2-1; d_call: -; clone_size: -; v_call: TRBV7-2; cdr3_length: 19; cdr3_aa: CASSLAVVGAGAPYNEQFF; cdr3_nt: TGTGCCAGCAGCTTAGCTGTAGTAGGGGCAGGGGCCCCCTACAATGAGCAGTTCTTC
j_call: TRBJ2-2; d_call: TRBD1; clone_size: many; v_call: TRBV3-1; cdr3_length: 14; cdr3_aa: CASRGQGGTGELFF; cdr3_nt: TGTGCCAGCCGGGGACAGGGAGGCACCGGGGAGCTGTTTTTT
j_call: TRBJ2-7; d_call: -; clone_size: many; v_call: TRBV9; cdr3_length: 13; cdr3_aa: CASSVGSTYEQYF; cdr3_nt: TGTGCCAGCAGCGTAGGAAGTACCTACGAGCAGTACTTC
j_call: TRBJ1-5; d_call: -; clone_size: few; v_call: TRBV12-3/TRBV12-4; cdr3_length: 16; cdr3_aa: CASSPPPAGRDQPQHF; cdr3_nt: TGTGCCAGCAGTCCCCCCCCTGCAGGGCGGGATCAGCCCCAGCATTTT
j_call: TRBJ1-1; d_call: TRBD1; clone_size: -; v_call: TRBV10-2; cdr3_length: 14; cdr3_aa: CASRTGTGATEAFF; cdr3_nt: TGCGCCAGCAGAACCGGGACAGGGGCCACTGAAGCTTTCTTT
j_call: TRBJ1-1; d_call: -; clone_size: few; v_call: TRBV30; cdr3_length: 13; cdr3_aa: CAWGANRPPEAFF; cdr3_nt: TGTGCCTGGGGGGCAAATAGGCCACCTGAAGCTTTCTTT
j_call: TRBJ2-1; d_call: -; clone_size: -; v_call: TRBV20-1; cdr3_length: 14; cdr3_aa: CSARVAGSYNEQFF; cdr3_nt: TGCAGTGCTAGAGTTGCGGGCTCCTACAATGAGCAGTTCTTC
j_call: TRBJ2-1; d_call: -; clone_size: many; v_call: TRBV5-6; cdr3_length: 12; cdr3_aa: CASSGLANEQFF; cdr3_nt: TGTGCCAGCAGCGGGCTAGCCAATGAGCAGTTCTTC
j_call: TRBJ2-3; d_call: -; clone_size: few; v_call: TRBV12-3/TRBV12-4; cdr3_length: 15; cdr3_aa: CASSQPDTYTDTQYF; cdr3_nt: TGTGCCAGCAGCCAACCGGACACTTACACAGATACGCAGTATTTT
j_call: TRBJ2-7; d_call: TRBD2; clone_size: -; v_call: TRBV28; cdr3_length: 17; cdr3_aa: CASSTYGRGRSSYEQYF; cdr3_nt: TGTGCCAGCAGTACCTACGGGCGGGGGAGGTCATCCTACGAGCAGTACTTC